Below are 5 T cell receptor beta chains sequenced from a single sample in a study of Graves' ophthalmopathy and Graves' hyperthyroidism. RNA transcripts were the source from which TCR beta CDR3 regions were amplified. Investigators did first-round RT-PCR with HTBI primers, then second-round multiplex PCR. TCRdb fed the multiplex PCR reads into MiXCR, producing one record per CDR3 protein. Altogether over a million distinct CDR3 sequences are present, 35% to 40% being singletons, with the ten largest covering around 10%. Sequencing was done on a sample of peripheral blood or thyroid tissue (not recorded which). The receptors here all came from an adult man with Graves' hyperthyroidism.

Ten or more counts support this clonotype. The chain recombines TRBV6-5 with TRBJ1-2; TRBD1 agrees at 7 bases. The CDR3 totals 12 residues. V shed 4 bases, J shed 13 bases, and the junction held 9 bases outside the gene matches. Per germline, CDR1 MNHEY and CDR2 SVGAGI. CDR3 residues: CASSSGGSRSTF. The CDR3 coding sequence is TGTGCCAGCAGTTCAGGGGGTAGTAGGTCCACCTTC.

Worth noting for this clonotype: A read error may explain this, as a much larger clone is one base away. Given the absence of the conserved phenylalanine or tryptophan at the CDR3 end, a read error is likely. J is TRBJ1-2 and V is TRBV25-1; D is undetermined. Trimming pared 6 bases from V and 0 bases from J, leaving 11 bases between. There are 14 residues in the CDR3. The germline gives CDR1 MGHDK, CDR2 SYGVNS. The CDR3 spells CASSFGRSNYGYTL. In nucleotides, the CDR3 is TGTGCCAGCAGCTTCGGACGGTCTAACTATGGCTACACCCTC.

This clonotype was seen ten or more times. The chain recombines TRBV7-9 with TRBJ1-1; D gene uncertain. Per the germline V gene, CDR1 is SEHNR and CDR2 is FQNEAQ (reference sequence). This CDR3 is 14 amino acids long. V lost 2 bases to trimming and J lost 3 bases, with 10 bases between them. CDR3 loop: CASSLSGRDTEAFF. In nucleotides, the CDR3 is TGTGCCAGCAGCTTATCAGGACGGGACACTGAAGCTTTCTTT.

This clonotype turned up a few times. The chain couples TRBV4-1 to TRBJ2-5; D unresolved. CDR1 and CDR2 from the germline V gene are MGHRA and YSYEKL. This CDR3 region has 15 residues. V shed 1 base and J shed 1 base, with 10 bases lying between them. DNA of the CDR3: TGCGCCAGCAGCCAAGGACGGGCAGCCCAAGAGACCCAGTACTTC. It codes for CASSQGRAAQETQYF.

This clonotype was counted only a few times. The chain is built from TRBV7-2 and TRBJ2-5; D perhaps matches TRBD2 (6 bases). The CDR3 is made up of 15 amino acids. Between the trimmed V and J ends, which lost 5 bases and 6 bases, there was a span of 19 bases. Germline assignment: CDR1 SGHTA and CDR2 FQGNSA. CDR3 amino acids: CASSPGGAGWKTQYF. Written as DNA, the CDR3 is TGTGCCAGCAGCCCGGGCGGAGCGGGTTGGAAGACCCAGTACTTC.